This entry concerns a single T cell receptor beta chain. The CDR3 runs to 20 residues. Germline lookup yields CDR1 LNHNV and CDR2 YYDKDF (reference sequence). Trimming took off 0 bases at V and 0 bases at J, with 20 bases between the two ends. This sample was taken from a study of OX40 agonist ivuxolimab in advanced cancers. Repertoires were generated with immunoSEQ multiplex PCR, while TCRdb's copy carries only in-frame clones and drops some. The sample gives fewer than 80,000 clones, 80% to 90% of which show up once; around 12% is in the top ten. The chain recombines TRBV15 with TRBJ1-4; D remains ambiguous. The sequence was obtained from an adult with an advanced solid tumor such as melanoma, head and neck, liver or kidney cancer. The sample consisted of CD4+ or CD8+ T cells sorted from blood, taken in a trial of the OX40 agonist ivuxolimab. This chain's CDR3 is CATSRDGWAGKDATNEKLFF. CDR3 in DNA: TGTGCCACCAGCAGAGATGGTTGGGCGGGCAAAGACGCAACTAATGAAAAACTGTTTTTT.